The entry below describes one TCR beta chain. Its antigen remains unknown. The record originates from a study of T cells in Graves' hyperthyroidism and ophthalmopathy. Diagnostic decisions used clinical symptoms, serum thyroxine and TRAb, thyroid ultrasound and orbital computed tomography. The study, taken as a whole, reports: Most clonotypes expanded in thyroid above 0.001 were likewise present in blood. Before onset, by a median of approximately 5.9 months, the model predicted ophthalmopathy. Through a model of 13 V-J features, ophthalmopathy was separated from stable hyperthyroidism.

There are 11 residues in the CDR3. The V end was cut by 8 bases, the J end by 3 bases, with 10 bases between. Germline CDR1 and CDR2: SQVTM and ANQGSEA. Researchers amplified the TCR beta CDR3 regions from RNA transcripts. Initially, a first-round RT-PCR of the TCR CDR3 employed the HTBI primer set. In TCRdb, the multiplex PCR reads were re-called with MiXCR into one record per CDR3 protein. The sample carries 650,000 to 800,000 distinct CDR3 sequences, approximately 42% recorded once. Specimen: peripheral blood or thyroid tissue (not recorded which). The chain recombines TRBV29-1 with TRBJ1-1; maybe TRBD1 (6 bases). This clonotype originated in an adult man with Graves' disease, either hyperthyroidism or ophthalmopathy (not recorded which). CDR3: CSWTVYTEAFF. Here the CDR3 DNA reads TGCAGCTGGACAGTTTACACTGAAGCTTTCTTT.